This T cell receptor (beta chain) was sequenced during a study of blood T cell repertoires in COVID-19. Study overall: Acute-phase and convalescent COVID-19 samples originated in the United States, Italy and Spain.

Per the original methods: Counts of nucleated cells, estimated from reference gene primer amplification, were obtained. Clones were read by immunoSEQ multiplex PCR, and TCRdb kept only the in-frame ones, dropping some. V and J calls plus clone size are reproduced from that table; the DNA served to infer D and trimming. The repertoire includes hundreds of thousands of clones, approximately 88% of them detected once, and under 8.5% sits in the top ten. One Seattle source followed patients from active infection through their disease course. The CDR3 runs 16 residues. The trim removed 8 bases at V and 3 bases at J, leaving 15 bases unmatched. Germline V gene lookup returns CDR1 SGHTA and CDR2 FQGTGA.

Material: peripheral blood. V gene TRBV7-3 combines with J gene TRBJ1-2; 7 nucleotides align to TRBD1. The clonotype originates from a woman aged 45-65 years with COVID-19, enrolled during active disease. In DNA form, the CDR3 reads TGTGCCAGCCGGGGAATCGGGACAGAAATTTACTATGGCTACACCTTC. It translates to CASRGIGTEIYYGYTF.